The source of this TCR beta chain is a study of shared clonotypes between healthy human individuals (TCRdb year 2020). For context, the study as a whole: Three men and two women, aged 18 to 49 years, made up the cohort. For each donor, three plates each were used for CD4 naive and CD4 memory, two plates were used for CD8 naive, and one plate was used for CD8 memory. Blood TCR repertoires of a handful of healthy adults were deeply sequenced to estimate repertoire size and the extent of clonotype sharing between individuals. To increase sequencing depth and limit assay-specific biases, TCR repertoire library preparation and sequencing were carried out by different laboratories using diverse techniques. Each donor's leukapheresis produced roughly between roughly 0.94 and 9.5 billion PBMCs. Study-wide findings and limitations: Estimated clonotype richness was generally larger for naive than for memory subsets. Across a handful of donors, 5% to 6% of naive CD4, roughly 3.8% of naive CD8, around 2.1% of memory CD4, and 0.4% of memory CD8 clonotypes were shared. Clonotypes shared by all four sorted-subset donors showed higher generation probabilities than non-shared clonotypes. Sampling was limited to blood, and TCR repertoires in tissue likely differ from TCR repertoires in blood. Even with the large sequencing depth, rarefaction of the sorted-subset datasets indicated that sequencing was incomplete. Because the study included a small number of donors, the genetic and exposure-history diversity represented was limited. Pairwise subsampling indicated that sequencing depth was expected to affect the degree of clonotype sharing among donors.

Using the deep immunoSEQ assay, TCR CDR3 regions were amplified from genomic DNA by multiplex PCR. Genomic DNA extracted from each cell subset was distributed evenly over all wells of several immunoSEQ 96-well plates, and each plate served as one replicate. For sorted subsets, approximately 200 ng of genomic DNA, equivalent to 25,000 to 30,000 T cell genomes, went into each replicate PCR. The purified libraries were quantified using a Qubit 3.0 fluorometer, sized with a Bioanalyzer 2100, and then quantified again using the KAPA Library Quantification kit. Every immunoSEQ 96-well plate was sequenced on a dedicated single-read 150-cycle Illumina NextSeq 550 flow cell. Per the authors' processing: Because the immunoSEQ output held only junctional sequences and lacked quality scores, the filtering could not match the filtering applied to full-length reads. Sequences were annotated with PyIR, a Python wrapper for IgBLAST v1.9, and V/J genes and CDR3 were assigned using IMGT germline references. Reads with weak V/J assignments (E-value above 1e-6), missing CDR3, stop codons, out-of-frame junctions, or ambiguous translated residues were removed. V3J clonotypes were defined by identical inferred V gene, J gene, and CDR3 amino acid sequence. Percentage overlap between repertoires was computed as shared unique clonotypes divided by the size of the smaller repertoire. RTK rarefaction, the Chao1 estimator, and Recon v2.1 estimates of unobserved clonotypes were used to assess repertoire richness. OLGA was used to compute generation probabilities for all TCRbeta clonotypes that the gDNA method yielded from four donors. TCRdb holds this immuneACCESS table with in-frame rearrangements only. Some clones are missing; in checked studies, unresolved V genes explain under half, and the rest has no known cause. D and trimming were read from the DNA, whereas the V and J calls and clone size are those reported in that table. For this sample there are about 1.5 million clones; approximately 98% appear just once. The top ten hold 0.4% to 0.55% of the sample.

A word on this clone: This clone's antigen is unknown. It has no much larger one-base neighbor in the sample; base qualities were not kept.

The CDR3 starts with the cysteine, ends with the phenylalanine, and has 12 residues. Only the CDR3 DNA stays, 36 bases, in frame from base 1. CDR1 and CDR2, per the germline V gene (reference sequence), are MNHNY and SVGAGI. The V and J ends are trimmed by 0 bases and 11 bases, leaving 10 bases between them. The donors were healthy, HIV-negative adults who had no recently reported acute infections or vaccinations. Only Caucasian adults living in Nashville, Tennessee, USA were represented among the donors. CD4+ T cells were enriched by magnetic negative selection; naive cells were then positively selected on CD45RA, and the negative fraction formed the memory subset. Blood was collected by leukapheresis, and PBMCs were isolated by Ficoll-Histopaque density gradient centrifugation and then cryopreserved in liquid nitrogen vapor phase. Analytical flow cytometry was used to check the purity and quantity of every magnetically sorted T cell population. Genomic DNA was isolated from every sorted fraction and measured by UV absorbance on a Nanodrop 2000c.

The receptor comes from a man aged 25 to 40 in good health. Sequencing was done on a sample of naive CD4+ T cells sorted from blood. The label giving this sample's cell subset or site can be read as: CD45RA+ positively selected. The sequence joins TRBV6-6 to TRBJ1-1, and TRBD1 may be the D gene, going by 6 matching bases. This receptor carries the CDR3 CASSYSTGTAFF. The DNA sequence is given as TGTGCCAGCAGTTACTCCACAGGGACGGCTTTCTTT.